The 2 T cell receptor beta chains below were found in one sample sequenced in a study of regulatory T cells in long-lasting Graves disease. Time point denoted: newly diagnosed GD, antithyroid drugs for less than 3 months. From PBMCs, RNA was extracted and then used to make the TCR library. Sequencing libraries for TCR beta were prepared with iRepertoire HTBI primers and Arm-PCR of CDR3 regions. TCRdb ran MiXCR on the multiplex PCR reads and lists one entry per CDR3 protein. The sample lists under 300,000 distinct CDR3 sequences; 20% were seen once. The sequenced sample was peripheral blood mononuclear cells (PBMCs), obtained at new diagnosis, from a patient treated with antithyroid drugs. The receptors stem from a female donor with Graves disease.

This clonotype appeared a single time. The rearrangement links TRBV30 to TRBJ2-7; TRBD1 matches at 8 bases. The CDR3 spans 13 residues. V gave up 4 bases and J gave up 3 bases; unmatched junction bases: 5. CDR1 is GTSNPN, CDR2 SVGIG, per germline (reference sequence). CDR3 sequence (DNA): TGTGCCTGGAACGGACAGGGTGGCTACGAGCAGTACTTC. It is translated as CAWNGQGGYEQYF.

This clonotype was seen at least ten times. V usage is TRBV7-2 and J usage is TRBJ2-5; tentative D call: TRBD1 (5 bases). The CDR3 covers 13 residues. Trimming pared 6 bases from V and 0 bases from J, leaving 8 bases between. Germline V gene sequence: CDR1 SGHTA, CDR2 FQGNSA. The CDR3 coding sequence is TGTGCCAGCAGTTCAGGGTACCAAGAGACCCAGTACTTC. Translation: CASSSGYQETQYF.